Each of the 15 T cell receptor beta chains below was sequenced from the same sample in a study of cytomegalovirus exposure and HLA in healthy donors. The PCR had 60 Vbeta and 13 Jbeta primers. Here immunoSEQ multiplex PCR was the method, and the copy in TCRdb shows in-frame clones only, minus some. The data hold approximately 150,000 clones, with about 75% observed a single time. Specimen: PBMCs. Source of these receptors: a man aged 40-49 years in good health and CMV-seropositive.

The V call is TRBV2, the J call TRBJ1-2, with D perhaps TRBD1 (6 bases). Germline-derived CDR1 and CDR2 are SNHLY and FYNNEI. The CDR3 runs 12 residues. V shed 6 bases and J shed 8 bases, with 13 bases lying between them. CDR3 sequence (DNA): TGTGCCAGCAGACAGGGTCTAGGCGGCTACACCTTC. It yields the protein CASRQGLGGYTF. The whole variable domain, remainder taken from reference TRBV2 and TRBJ1-2, is EPEVTQTPSHQVTQMGQEVILRCVPISNHLYFYWYRQILGQKVEFLVSFYNNEISEKSEIFDDQFSVERPDGSNFTLKIRSTKLEDSAMYFCASRQGLGGYTFGSGTRLTVV.

This clone has just a few counts. Other DNA sequences of this sample code for an identical CDR3. V is TRBV6-5 and J is TRBJ1-1; 8 nucleotides align to TRBD1. This CDR3 contains 15 residues. Germline V gene sequence: CDR1 MNHEY, CDR2 SVGAGI. Trimming cost V 0 bases and J 4 bases; bases outside gene matches: 4. CDR3 nucleotides: TGTGCCAGCAGTTACTCACCAGACAGGGGCACTGAAGCTTTCTTT. This encodes CASSYSPDRGTEAFF.

The rearrangement links TRBV9 to TRBJ2-3; D remains ambiguous. V lost 7 bases and J 2 bases, leaving 11 bases between the germline ends. Germline CDR1 and CDR2: SGDLS and YYNGEE. The CDR3 runs to 13 residues. DNA for the CDR3: TGTGCCAGCTCACTCCGTTTCACAGATACGCAGTATTTT. Amino acid sequence: CASSLRFTDTQYF.

CDR3 protein: CASSLNRDSPLHF. Here the CDR3 DNA reads TGTGCCAGCAGCTTAAATCGGGATTCACCCCTCCACTTT. The chain has TRBV11-3 and TRBJ1-6; D gene ambiguous. Trimming removed 2 bases from V and 8 bases from J, with 7 bases in between. CDR3 length: 13 residues. Germline V gene lookup returns CDR1 SGHNT and CDR2 YENEEA.

The rearrangement uses TRBV7-9 and TRBJ1-2, with D possibly TRBD1 on 6 matching bases. The CDR3 contains 16 residues. Germline loops: CDR1 SEHNR, CDR2 FQNEAQ (reference sequence). V shed 4 bases and J shed 3 bases, with 18 bases lying between them. In DNA, the CDR3 is TGTGCCAGCAGCTCAGGCACCGGCAGGGGCGACTATGGCTACACCTTC. Encoded protein: CASSSGTGRGDYGYTF.

This chain uses TRBV2 with TRBJ2-3; the D is unclear. Germline CDR1 is SNHLY and CDR2 is FYNNEI. The V gene lost 9 bases and the J gene lost 0 bases, with 7 bases spanning the gap. The CDR3 extends over 12 amino acids. As DNA, the CDR3 is TGTGCCAGTACGGAGAGCACAGATACGCAGTATTTT. As protein: CASTESTDTQYF.

This chain uses TRBV5-5 with TRBJ1-5, with D hard to call. V lost 0 bases and J 3 bases, leaving 13 bases between the germline ends. CDR1 and CDR2 (germline): SGHKS, YYEKEE (reference sequence). CDR3 length: 16 residues. The CDR3 protein is CASSLAAGMINQPQHF. CDR3 DNA sequence: TGTGCCAGCAGCTTGGCCGCCGGGATGATCAATCAGCCCCAGCATTTT.

The rearrangement uses TRBV19 and TRBJ2-7; 11 bases agree with TRBD1. V was clipped by 8 bases and J by 5 bases; unmatched bases: 5. The CDR3 runs 13 residues. Germline V lookup: CDR1 LNHDA, CDR2 SQIVND (reference sequence). The CDR3 here is CASRRTGGDEQYF. In nucleotides, the CDR3 is TGTGCCAGTCGGCGGACAGGGGGCGACGAGCAGTACTTC.

As DNA, the CDR3 is TGTGCCAGGAGTCCACAGGGAGCCAAAAACATTCAGTACTTC. This translates into CARSPQGAKNIQYF. J is TRBJ2-4 and V is TRBV19, with a possible D match to TRBD1 (6 bases). V gave up 9 bases and J gave up 0 bases, with 12 bases separating them. CDR1 and CDR2 from the germline V gene are LNHDA and SQIVND (reference sequence). This CDR3 is built from 14 residues.

In its sample, this clone was seen once. The V call is TRBV6-5, the J call TRBJ2-3; 8 bases align to TRBD2. Germline V gene sequence: CDR1 MNHEY, CDR2 SVGAGI. Trimming at V came to 0 bases and at J to 2 bases, leaving 1 base not matched to a gene. The CDR3 spans 15 residues. The CDR3 region is CASSYSAGDTDTQYF. The CDR3 DNA sequence: TGTGCCAGCAGTTACTCAGCGGGGGACACAGATACGCAGTATTTT.

V and J are TRBV28 and TRBJ1-1; D is unresolved. The germline gives CDR1 MDHEN, CDR2 SYDVKM. The CDR3 spans 16 residues. V gave up 1 base and J gave up 1 base, with 13 bases separating them. The CDR3 DNA reads as TGTGCCAGCAGTTTATTAGGCGCGGGCGGGAACACTGAAGCTTTCTTT. This sequence encodes CASSLLGAGGNTEAFF. The complete variable domain, with remaining parts taken from reference TRBV28 and TRBJ1-1, reads DVKVTQSSRYLVKRTGEKVFLECVQDMDHENMFWYRQDPGLGLRLIYFSYDVKMKEKGDIPEGYSVSREKKERFSLILESASTNQTSMYLCASSLLGAGGNTEAFFGQGTRLTVV.

The rearrangement uses TRBV28 and TRBJ1-2; 9 bases agree with TRBD1. J lost 3 bases, V lost 6 bases, and 11 bases had no gene match. From germline, CDR1 is MDHEN and CDR2 SYDVKM. This CDR3 contains 16 residues. In DNA form, the CDR3 reads TGTGCCAGCAGCGCAGCCGGGACAGGGTTTGACTATGGCTACACCTTC. The encoded protein is CASSAAGTGFDYGYTF.

The gene calls are TRBV27 and TRBJ2-4, with 7 bases that match TRBD1. The CDR3 loop spans 14 amino acids. J was trimmed by 7 bases and V by 2 bases; bases with no gene match: 5. CDR1 is MNHEY, CDR2 SMNVEV, per germline (reference sequence). This CDR3 is CASSLTQGMNIQYF. In DNA form, the CDR3 reads TGTGCCAGCAGTTTAACACAGGGGATGAACATTCAGTACTTC.

The gene calls are TRBV19 and TRBJ1-6, with TRBD1 identical over 8 bases. Germline values: CDR1 LNHDA, CDR2 SQIVND (reference sequence). This CDR3 region has 15 residues. The trim removed 1 base at V and 7 bases at J, leaving 3 bases unmatched. DNA for the CDR3: TGTGCCAGTAGTATAGGGGCAGGGGGCAATTCACCCCTCCACTTT. This encodes CASSIGAGGNSPLHF.

CDR3 DNA: TGTGCCTGGAGTGAGGGGACAGTGGGAAACACCATATATTTT. It translates to CAWSEGTVGNTIYF. The rearrangement uses TRBV30 and TRBJ1-3, with 7 bases identical to TRBD1. The CDR3 has 14 residues. V was pared by 1 base and J by 4 bases, with 4 bases of the junction left unmatched. CDR1 is GTSNPN and CDR2 is SVGIG in the germline V gene (reference sequence).